This entry describes one TCR beta chain. Its antigen is undetermined. CDR1 is MGHRA and CDR2 is YSYEKL in the germline V gene. The V end lost 0 bases, the J end lost 4 bases, and 9 bases lay between the germline ends. The length of the CDR3 is 14 residues. The sample originates from a study of graft-versus-host responses after intestinal transplantation. Study-wide background: All recipients were given anti-thymocyte globulin induction, and tacrolimus and steroids were then administered for 3 to 4 years. Study findings and constraints: Declining HvG levels early post-transplant were linked to peak circulating GvH clone levels. GvH clones were identified in recipient marrow, with some first appearing in ileum or blood.

Using immunoSEQ multiplex PCR, the repertoire was profiled, and TCRdb retains in-frame clones only, with some absent. The sample holds around 97,000 clones, about nine tenths seen once. The specimen comprised unstimulated CD4+ T cells sorted from spleen or lymph node cells, sampled before transplant. This sequence joins TRBV4-1 and TRBJ1-2, with D maybe TRBD1 (5 bases). The TCR was taken from a human donor who was the organ donor for an intestinal transplant. CDR3 residues: CASSQDRASYGYTF. As DNA, the CDR3 is TGCGCCAGCAGCCAAGACAGGGCAAGCTATGGCTACACCTTC.